This entry lists 18 T cell receptor beta chains sequenced from one sample in a study of shared clonotypes between healthy human individuals. The table came from immunoSEQ multiplex PCR; TCRdb's copy has only in-frame clones and leaves some out. This table holds approximately 2.4 million clones, approximately 96% found once. The source material was naive CD4+ T cells sorted from blood. This sample's subset: CD45RA+ positively selected. All receptors come from a young man in good health.

This rearrangement joins TRBV5-1 to TRBJ1-1; 8 nucleotides match TRBD1. Germline CDR1 and CDR2: SGHRS and YFSETQ. This CDR3 is built from 15 residues. J lost 5 bases, V lost 3 bases, and 9 bases had no gene match. Here the CDR3 DNA reads TGCGCCAGCAGCTCCCAGAACAGGGGGGTGACTGAAGCTTTCTTT. It translates to CASSSQNRGVTEAFF.

The V and J genes are TRBV27 and TRBJ2-1; 9 nucleotides line up with TRBD2. The germline CDR1 and CDR2 sequences are MNHEY and SMNVEV (reference sequence). The CDR3 has 15 residues. V was clipped by 3 bases and J by 4 bases; unmatched bases: 4. The CDR3 region has the DNA TGTGCCAGCAGTTTTGCTAGCGGGAAGTACAATGAGCAGTTCTTC. Translating it yields CASSFASGKYNEQFF.

The rearrangement uses TRBV6-5 and TRBJ1-2; no definite D call. V dropped 7 bases and J dropped 4 bases, with 16 bases sitting between them. Germline assignment: CDR1 MNHEY and CDR2 SVGAGI. The CDR3 is 14 amino acids. The CDR3: CASNPTKGGYGYTF. CDR3 coding DNA: TGTGCCAGCAACCCGACTAAGGGAGGCTATGGCTACACCTTC.

The J gene is TRBJ1-1, the V gene TRBV30; the D gene is possibly TRBD1 (5 bases). Germline-derived CDR1 and CDR2 are GTSNPN and SVGIG (reference sequence). V was trimmed by 5 bases and J by 5 bases, leaving 15 bases between them. CDR3 length: 13 amino acids. The chain's CDR3 is CAWGGGRVTEAFF. The CDR3 DNA reads as TGTGCCTGGGGGGGAGGCAGGGTAACTGAAGCTTTCTTT.

This chain connects TRBV9 to TRBJ2-2, with 7 bases lining up with TRBD2. The J segment lost 3 bases and the V segment lost 1 base, leaving 0 bases of the junction unmatched. The CDR3 contains 14 residues. Germline V lookup: CDR1 SGDLS, CDR2 YYNGEE. The CDR3 nucleotides are TGTGCCAGCAGCGTACTAGCGGACACCGGGGAGCTGTTTTTT. Residues: CASSVLADTGELFF.

The chain recombines TRBV19 with TRBJ2-7, with D perhaps matching TRBD2 (6 bases). The CDR3 is 14 residues long. Trimming left V 5 bases short and J 0 bases short, with 11 bases between. The germline V gene has CDR1 LNHDA and CDR2 SQIVND (reference sequence). The DNA of the CDR3 is TGTGCCAGTAGTCCCTGGGGGGACTCCTACGAGCAGTACTTC. This encodes CASSPWGDSYEQYF.

The chain combines TRBV7-9 with TRBJ1-6; tentative D call: TRBD1 (5 bases). This CDR3 comprises 17 residues. The ends were cut back, 5 bases at V and 6 bases at J, with 20 bases in the middle. Germline-derived CDR1 and CDR2 are SEHNR and FQNEAQ (reference sequence). CDR3 nucleotide sequence: TGTGCCAGCAGCCCGTTGGAACCGGGGCTGGGTAATTCACCCCTCCACTTT. It translates to CASSPLEPGLGNSPLHF.

The chain uses TRBV10-3 and TRBJ1-3, with a possible D match to TRBD1 (6 bases). The CDR3 runs 15 residues. Trimming left V 5 bases short and J 2 bases short, with 13 bases between. Germline V gene lookup returns CDR1 ENHRY and CDR2 SYGVKD. The CDR3 loop reads CAISLGQNTGNTIYF. CDR3 in DNA: TGTGCCATCAGTCTGGGACAAAACACTGGAAACACCATATATTTT.

V and J are TRBV6-1 and TRBJ2-7; D not certain. The CDR3 runs 11 residues. Looked up from germline, CDR1 is MNHNS and CDR2 is SASEGT. Deletions cut 2 bases from V and 7 bases from J, with 6 bases between. Here the CDR3 DNA reads TGTGCCAGCAGTGAAAGGTTAGAGCAGTACTTC. Protein product: CASSERLEQYF.

As regards this clone: The same CDR3 is also encoded by other DNA sequences in this sample. The chain joins TRBV9 to TRBJ1-1; D perhaps matches TRBD1 (6 bases). The CDR3 is made up of 15 amino acids. Germline V gives CDR1 SGDLS, CDR2 YYNGEE. Trimming took 4 bases from V and 0 from J, leaving 13 bases between them. CDR3 DNA sequence: TGTGCCAGCAGCACTAGAACAGGGTTGAACACTGAAGCTTTCTTT. This encodes CASSTRTGLNTEAFF.

V and J are TRBV18 and TRBJ2-6; maybe TRBD1 (5 bases). The V end was cut by 2 bases, the J end by 2 bases, with 13 bases between. In germline, CDR1 is KGHSH, CDR2 LQKENI. This CDR3 has 17 amino acids. Here the CDR3 reads CASSPIQGSTGANVLTF. CDR3 coding DNA: TGTGCCAGCTCACCAATTCAGGGATCTACTGGGGCCAACGTCCTGACTTTC. Variable domain in full (rest from reference TRBV18 and TRBJ2-6): NAGVMQNPRHLVRRRGQEARLRCSPMKGHSHVYWYRQLPEEGLKFMVYLQKENIIDESGMPKERFSAEFPKEGPSILRIQQVVRGDSAAYFCASSPIQGSTGANVLTFGAGSRLTVL.

This sequence joins TRBV29-1 and TRBJ2-5; D not resolved. Germline V gene sequence: CDR1 SQVTM, CDR2 ANQGSEA. Trimming took 3 bases from V and 2 from J, leaving 4 bases between them. This CDR3 is built from 11 residues. This chain's CDR3 is CSVEEQETQYF. DNA for the CDR3: TGCAGCGTTGAGGAGCAAGAGACCCAGTACTTC.

V usage is TRBV28 and J usage is TRBJ2-7; D may be TRBD1 or TRBD2 (5 bases each). The V gene's germline CDR1 is MDHEN and CDR2 SYDVKM. The CDR3 has 12 residues. Trimming removed 6 bases at V and 2 bases at J, with 8 bases between. The CDR3 sequence: CASRGDPYEQYF. The DNA for the CDR3 is TGTGCCAGCAGAGGGGACCCCTACGAGCAGTACTTC.

This rearrangement joins TRBV30 to TRBJ2-4; 10 bases line up with TRBD1. Trimming took 8 bases from V and 9 from J; bases not matched to a gene: 4. The CDR3 totals 11 residues. CDR1 GTSNPN and CDR2 SVGIG come from the germline V gene (reference sequence). The CDR3 protein is CAAGQGGIQYF. CDR3 nucleotides: TGTGCCGCCGGACAGGGGGGCATTCAGTACTTC.

Worth noting for this clone: Other DNA sequences in this sample translate to the same CDR3. The chain has TRBV7-9 and TRBJ2-2; no clear D gene. Per germline, CDR1 SEHNR and CDR2 FQNEAQ (reference sequence). V was cut by 3 bases and J by 4 bases, with 3 bases left in between. There are 12 residues in the CDR3. In DNA form, the CDR3 reads TGTGCCAGCAGCTTTAGCACCGGGGAGCTGTTTTTT. Its translation: CASSFSTGELFF.

The chain joins TRBV5-1 to TRBJ2-1, with 9 bases lining up with TRBD2. V dropped 0 bases and J dropped 7; count of bases not matched to a gene: 8. Germline CDR1 and CDR2: SGHRS and YFSETQ. The CDR3 contains 16 residues. CDR3 sequence reads: CASSLALAGVWNEQFF. In DNA, the CDR3 is TGCGCCAGCAGCTTGGCCTTAGCGGGGGTCTGGAATGAGCAGTTCTTC.

The chain uses TRBV11-2 and TRBJ1-1; D not certain. V gave up 4 bases and J gave up 1 base, with 13 bases separating them. This CDR3 is 15 amino acids long. Germline values: CDR1 SGHAT, CDR2 FQNNGV. CDR3: CASSSGSAQNTEAFF. CDR3 nucleotides: TGTGCCAGCAGCTCAGGTTCGGCCCAGAACACTGAAGCTTTCTTT.

With regard to this clone: The same CDR3 can be traced to other DNA sequences in this sample. The rearrangement joins TRBV18 to TRBJ2-7; TRBD2 agrees at 8 bases. Germline V gene data show CDR1 as KGHSH and CDR2 as LQKENI. The CDR3 covers 15 residues. V lost 3 bases to trimming and J lost 0 bases; unmatched junction nucleotides: 4. The CDR3: CASSPGAGASYEQYF. The CDR3 bases are TGTGCCAGCTCACCCGGAGCGGGAGCCTCCTACGAGCAGTACTTC.